Included here is one T cell receptor beta chain sequence, with context. The germline V gene encodes CDR1 SEHNR and CDR2 FQNEAQ (reference sequence). V gave up 4 bases and J gave up 6 bases; unmatched junction bases: 10. The CDR3 loop spans 15 amino acids. The data are from a study of T cell changes during pregnancy in multiple sclerosis. Clones were read by immunoSEQ multiplex PCR, and TCRdb kept only the in-frame ones, dropping some. The table includes roughly 100,000 clones, about 89% detected once. The source was peripheral blood, collected before pregnancy. This sequence originates from a female donor with multiple sclerosis, enrolled in a pregnancy study. This chain connects TRBV7-9 to TRBJ1-1; TRBD1 matches at 8 bases. The CDR3 loop reads CASSSRQGLVAEAFF. In nucleotides, the CDR3 is TGTGCCAGCAGCTCACGACAGGGGCTTGTCGCTGAAGCTTTCTTT.